This T cell receptor beta chain is drawn from a study of cytomegalovirus exposure and HLA in healthy donors. Libraries were prepared by immunoSEQ multiplex PCR; TCRdb keeps only in-frame clonotypes and omits some of them. The data show approximately 72,000 clones, with roughly 94% seen just once and about 0.6% held by the top ten. Concerning this clone itself: The antigen is unknown.

Germline assignment: CDR1 MNHNY and CDR2 SVGAGI (reference sequence). Between the trimmed V and J ends, which lost 7 bases and 1 base, there was a span of 8 bases. The CDR3 consists of 12 residues. Study conclusions and caveats: The study listed approximately 170 cytomegalovirus-associated TCR beta chains.

The sequence derives from a woman aged 18-29 years in good health and CMV-seronegative. The V and J genes are TRBV6-6 and TRBJ2-7, with D maybe TRBD1 (5 bases). The sample was PBMCs. CDR3 protein: CASTDSSYEQYF. CDR3 in DNA: TGTGCCAGCACCGACAGTTCCTACGAGCAGTACTTC.